The rows below give T cell receptor beta chains drawn from one sample of a study of spatial heterogeneity in lung cancer. TCRdb re-analysed the 5' RACE reads in MiXCR, keeping a single row per CDR3 protein. The sample has 45,000 to 50,000 distinct CDR3 sequences; approximately 12% are singletons. Sequenced material: PBMCs, taken at follow-up. The receptors shown here come from a male donor with early-stage non-small cell lung cancer. CDR3s include the opening cysteine and the closing phenylalanine or tryptophan. A D gene is named only where the DNA matches it firmly. Size tells how often a clone was seen (once, few, many) or the class of an expanded clone, and some rows leave it out.

size	V	J	D	DNA	CDR3
.	TRBV9	TRBJ2-1	.	TGTGCCAGCAGCCCCCATGGGACCCACGGGGATGAGCAGTTCTTC	CASSPHGTHGDEQFF
.	TRBV20-1	TRBJ2-3	TRBD2	TGCAGTGCTAGCCGACTAGCGGGGCGCACAGATACGCAGTATTTT	CSASRLAGRTDTQYF
few	TRBV29-1	TRBJ2-6	.	TGCAGCTCGATCGGCGAGGGGGCCAACGTCCTGACTTTC	CSSIGEGANVLTF
few	TRBV5-4	TRBJ2-4	TRBD2	TGTGCCAGCAGCTTGGAAACTAGCGGGAGGTTCACCGGAATCCTAGCCAAAAACATTCAGTACTTC	CASSLETSGRFTGILAKNIQYF
few	TRBV7-9	TRBJ2-7	.	TGTGCCAGCAGCTTAATGGAGGACTCCTACGAGCAGTACTTC	CASSLMEDSYEQYF
many	TRBV20-1	TRBJ1-1	TRBD1	TGCAGTGCTAGCCTACGGGACAGGGGGGGCACTGAAGCTTTCTTT	CSASLRDRGGTEAFF
few	TRBV12-3/TRBV12-4	TRBJ2-7	.	TGTGCCAGCAGTTTAGGCGGGAACTCCTACGAGCAGTACTTC	CASSLGGNSYEQYF
many	TRBV11-2	TRBJ2-7	.	TGTGCCAGCAGCGTCCGGGACACCTTTTCCCCTAGCTCCTACGAGCAGTACTTC	CASSVRDTFSPSSYEQYF
.	TRBV2	TRBJ1-1	.	TGTGCCAGACAACAGGGAATTCGCACTGAAGCTTTCTTT	CARQQGIRTEAFF
many	TRBV12-3/TRBV12-4	TRBJ2-7	TRBD2	TGTGCCAGCAGTCACCCTAGCGGGGGATACTACGAGCAGTACTTC	CASSHPSGGYYEQYF
few	TRBV11-2	TRBJ2-3	.	TGTGCCAGCAGCTTTAGCGGAGGTTACGATACGCAGTATTTT	CASSFSGGYDTQYF
many	TRBV9	TRBJ2-3	TRBD2	TGTGCCAGCAGCGTAGGAGAGCGGGATTACACAGATACGCAGTATTTT	CASSVGERDYTDTQYF
many	TRBV21-1	TRBJ1-1	.	TGTGCCAGCAGCAAAGGCCGGGGGGTGAACACTGAAGCTTTCTTT	CASSKGRGVNTEAFF
.	TRBV6-6	TRBJ1-2	TRBD1	TGTGCCAGCAGCGTGGGACAGGGCTTTGCGGGCTATGGCTACACCTTC	CASSVGQGFAGYGYTF
.	TRBV12-3/TRBV12-4	TRBJ1-6	.	TGTGCCAGCAGTTTGGACCGCTGGAATTCACCCCTCCACTTT	CASSLDRWNSPLHF
many	TRBV12-3/TRBV12-4	TRBJ2-1	TRBD2	TGTGCCAGCACCACTAGCGGGGGGTACAATGAGCAGTTCTTC	CASTTSGGYNEQFF
many	TRBV19	TRBJ2-7	.	TGTGCCAGTAGTATAGTGGGGTCTACCTACGAGCAGTACTTC	CASSIVGSTYEQYF
.	TRBV7-2	TRBJ2-3	TRBD2	TGTGCCAGCAGCTTGAGAGCGGGAGGGGCCACAGATACGCAGTATTTT	CASSLRAGGATDTQYF
once	TRBV6-6	TRBJ2-7	.	TGTGCCAGCAGTTCTGCGGGACTCGAGTACGAGCAGTACTTC	CASSSAGLEYEQYF
many	TRBV5-6	TRBJ1-1	.	TGTGCCAGCAGCTTAGACCTAAACACTGAAGCTTTCTTT	CASSLDLNTEAFF
many	TRBV5-1	TRBJ2-1	TRBD2	TGCGCCAGCAGCTGGGAACCGGGGCGGGAGGGCCCCTGGCAGTTCTTC	CASSWEPGREGPWQFF
many	TRBV20-1	TRBJ1-6	TRBD1	TGCAGTGCTAGGACGGGACAGATTAATTCACCCCTCCACTTT	CSARTGQINSPLHF
.	TRBV9	TRBJ2-3	.	TGTGCCAGCAGCTCGCTCGAATCCACAGATACGCAGTATTTT	CASSSLESTDTQYF
many	TRBV12-3/TRBV12-4	TRBJ2-1	TRBD1	TGTGCCAGCAGTTTAGACGGCAGGGGGCGCGAGCAGTTCTTC	CASSLDGRGREQFF
many	TRBV15	TRBJ1-3	.	TGTGCCACCAGCAGAACCACCGATATCTCTGGAAACACCATATATTTT	CATSRTTDISGNTIYF
.	TRBV10-3	TRBJ1-1	.	TGTGCCATCAGTGAGACTAGCCGGCGACCTAACACTGAAGCTTTCTTT	CAISETSRRPNTEAFF
many	TRBV11-2	TRBJ2-6	.	TGTGCCAGCAGCTTCGGGCCGACCTCTGGGGCCAACGTCCTGACTTTC	CASSFGPTSGANVLTF
many	TRBV12-3/TRBV12-4	TRBJ1-1	.	TGTGCCAGCAGTTCCGTTGCGGTTGGGATTGAAGCTTTCTTT	CASSSVAVGIEAFF
.	TRBV20-1	TRBJ2-5	TRBD1	TGCAGTGCGCTACCGGGACAGGGAAGGGAGACCCAGTACTTC	CSALPGQGRETQYF
.	TRBV6-5	TRBJ1-1	TRBD1	TGTGCCAGCAGTGGAGGGACAGGGGGAACGAACACTGAAGCTTTCTTT	CASSGGTGGTNTEAFF
many	TRBV5-5	TRBJ2-1	.	TGTGCCAGCACCTGGGCGGGACCGCAACCCTACAATGAGCAGTTCTTC	CASTWAGPQPYNEQFF
many	TRBV7-2	TRBJ1-2	TRBD1	TGTGCCAGCACCCCTTTCCGGGACAGCTATGGCTACACCTTC	CASTPFRDSYGYTF
.	TRBV11-3	TRBJ2-6	.	TGTGCCAGCAGCTCTGGGGGAACTGGGGCCAACGTCCTGACTTTC	CASSSGGTGANVLTF
few	TRBV6-6	TRBJ2-7	.	TGTGCCAGCAGTTACTCGGACGAGCAGTACTTC	CASSYSDEQYF
many	TRBV7-9	TRBJ1-5	TRBD1	TGTGCCAGCAGCCGATGGAGGGGACAGGGGTTGGCGCCCCAGCATTTT	CASSRWRGQGLAPQHF
few	TRBV18	TRBJ2-1	.	TGTGCCAGCTCACCACTGGCTACAGGGCTCCTTGTGAACGAGCAGTTCTTC	CASSPLATGLLVNEQFF